The 26 T cell receptor beta chains reported below all come from one sample, sequenced in a study of blood T cell repertoires in COVID-19. This table comes from immunoSEQ multiplex PCR, and its TCRdb copy is limited to in-frame clones, with some not included. There are 200,000 or so clones in the sample; around nine tenths occur only once, and under 4.5% lies in the top ten. Sequenced material: PBMCs or T cells enriched from blood (not recorded which). Receptors were obtained from a woman younger than 45 who had been exposed to COVID-19.

The chain uses TRBV7-9 and TRBJ1-1; D gene unclear. This CDR3 contains 15 residues. The germline V gene encodes CDR1 SEHNR and CDR2 FQNEAQ (reference sequence). Trimming removed 5 bases at V and 1 base at J, with 14 bases between. The CDR3 DNA follows: TGTGCCAGCAGCGATTATCGAGGGAAGAACACTGAAGCTTTCTTT. It translates to CASSDYRGKNTEAFF.

The chain uses TRBV4-1 and TRBJ2-7; 9 nucleotides match TRBD2. Germline V lookup: CDR1 MGHRA, CDR2 YSYEKL. This CDR3 contains 16 residues. The V segment lost 0 bases and the J segment 5 bases; nucleotides outside the gene matches: 8. The CDR3 loop reads CASSQEGGTSSNEQYF. In nucleotides, the CDR3 is TGCGCCAGCAGCCAAGAAGGGGGGACTAGCTCAAACGAGCAGTACTTC.

The chain has TRBV6-5 and TRBJ1-6, with 8 bases that match TRBD1. The trim removed 2 bases at V and 10 bases at J, leaving 4 bases unmatched. Germline V lookup: CDR1 MNHEY, CDR2 SVGAGI. The CDR3 spans 14 residues. The CDR3 DNA reads as TGTGCCAGCAGTTACGGACAGGGAGGCTCACCCCTCCACTTT. Protein sequence: CASSYGQGGSPLHF.

The chain carries TRBV18 and TRBJ1-3; 11 bases match TRBD1. Germline lookup yields CDR1 KGHSH and CDR2 LQKENI. V trimming: 6 bases; J trimming: 2 bases; junction bases outside the gene matches: 9. The CDR3 runs 17 residues. This CDR3 is CASSPTLGQGAGNTIYF. CDR3 nucleotide sequence: TGTGCCAGCTCTCCGACCCTGGGACAGGGGGCTGGAAACACCATATATTTT. Looking up the rest from reference TRBV18 and TRBJ1-3 gives the full variable domain: NAGVMQNPRHLVRRRGQEARLRCSPMKGHSHVYWYRQLPEEGLKFMVYLQKENIIDESGMPKERFSAEFPKEGPSILRIQQVVRGDSAAYFCASSPTLGQGAGNTIYFGEGSWLTVV.

CDR3 in amino acids: CASSPTSGRVLGETQYF. The CDR3 DNA sequence: TGTGCCAGCAGCCCCACTAGCGGGAGGGTGTTGGGGGAGACCCAGTACTTC. The chain is built from TRBV5-4 and TRBJ2-5; the match to TRBD2 covers 13 bases. This CDR3 is built from 17 residues. CDR1 SGHNT and CDR2 YYREEE come from the germline V gene (reference sequence). Germline trimming cut 4 bases from V and 5 bases from J; bases unmatched to any gene: 11.

This clone was seen a single time. The CDR3 protein is CASSQAAVSDSPLHF. CDR3 sequence (DNA): TGCGCCAGCAGCCAAGCGGCGGTATCGGATTCACCCCTCCACTTT. The chain uses TRBV4-1 and TRBJ1-6; D is uncertain. V was pared by 1 base and J by 8 bases, with 12 bases between. The V gene's germline CDR1 is MGHRA and CDR2 YSYEKL. The CDR3 runs to 15 residues.

This clone was counted a single time. This chain joins TRBV27 and TRBJ1-2, with 8 bases lining up with TRBD1. V lost 4 bases to trimming and J lost 7 bases; unmatched junction nucleotides: 8. Looked up from germline, CDR1 is MNHEY and CDR2 is SMNVEV (reference sequence). This CDR3 has 14 residues. The chain's CDR3 is CASSYDRGLPGYTF. CDR3 bases: TGTGCCAGCAGTTACGACAGGGGCCTCCCTGGCTACACCTTC.

This clone was seen just once. Other DNA sequences in the sample encode the same CDR3. This chain links TRBV6-4 with TRBJ2-2; TRBD1 might be the D (5 bases). The CDR3 contains 14 residues. Germline loops: CDR1 MRHNA, CDR2 SNTAGT. V was clipped by 5 bases and J by 1 base, with 8 bases between them. The CDR3 DNA sequence: TGTGCCAGCAGTTTAGGACAGAACACCGGGGAGCTGTTTTTT. Translation: CASSLGQNTGELFF.

The V gene is TRBV10-3, the J gene TRBJ1-6, with 7 bases lining up with TRBD1. This CDR3 spans 16 amino acids. The J segment lost 0 bases and the V segment lost 5 bases, leaving 4 bases of the junction unmatched. Germline-derived CDR1 and CDR2 are ENHRY and SYGVKD. The CDR3 region has the DNA TGTGCCATCAGTCGACAGGGTAGCTCCTATAATTCACCCCTCCACTTT. This codes for CAISRQGSSYNSPLHF.

This chain links TRBV10-3 with TRBJ2-3; D may be TRBD2 (5 bases). The CDR3 runs 15 residues. Trimming cost V 2 bases and J 7 bases, with 16 bases left between them. The germline gives CDR1 ENHRY, CDR2 SYGVKD. The CDR3 DNA is TGTGCCATCAGTGAGGGGCGGGCTCCTCTCTATACGCAGTATTTT. This gives the protein CAISEGRAPLYTQYF.

V is TRBV28 and J is TRBJ2-1; D might be TRBD1 (6 bases). Looked up from germline, CDR1 is MDHEN and CDR2 is SYDVKM. The V gene lost 10 bases and the J gene lost 12 bases, with 13 bases spanning the gap. CDR3 length: 10 residues. The CDR3 sequence is CAIDRLPQFF. CDR3 DNA sequence: TGTGCCATCGACAGGTTACCGCAGTTCTTC.

The chain has TRBV30 and TRBJ1-4, with no clear D. The length of the CDR3 is 13 residues. Germline values: CDR1 GTSNPN, CDR2 SVGIG (reference sequence). Trimming stripped 2 bases from V and 6 bases from J, with 10 bases between. DNA of the CDR3: TGTGCCTGGAGTTGTCTGCGGGATGAAAAACTGTTTTTT. It translates to CAWSCLRDEKLFF. Full variable domain (missing parts from reference TRBV30 and TRBJ1-4): SQTIHQWPATLVQPVGSPLSLECTVEGTSNPNLYWYRQAAGRGLQLLFYSVGIGQISSEVPQNLSASRPQDRQFILSSKKLLLSDSGFYLCAWSCLRDEKLFFGSGTQLSVL.

V is TRBV19 and J is TRBJ2-6, with D unclear. CDR3 length: 13 amino acids. Germline CDR1 reads LNHDA; CDR2 reads SQIVND (reference sequence). Deletions cut 11 bases from V and 3 bases from J, with 11 bases between. CDR3 residues: CAVRSGGANVLTF. The CDR3 DNA reads as TGTGCCGTTAGGAGTGGTGGGGCCAACGTCCTGACTTTC.

The chain has TRBV2 and TRBJ1-5; D is uncertain. Germline V gene sequence: CDR1 SNHLY, CDR2 FYNNEI. This CDR3 is built from 16 residues. Trimming removed 2 bases from V and 0 bases from J, with 11 bases in between. For the CDR3, the DNA is TGTGCCAGCAGTGAATCGGGTTCTTATAGCAATCAGCCCCAGCATTTT. This encodes CASSESGSYSNQPQHF.

The rearrangement joins TRBV10-1 to TRBJ1-1, with TRBD1 matching 7 bases. The germline gives CDR1 WNHNN, CDR2 SYGVQD (reference sequence). The CDR3 covers 13 residues. V was pared by 5 bases and J by 4 bases, with 4 bases of the junction left unmatched. The CDR3 bases are TGCGCCAGCAGTCAACAGGGGAGCACTGAAGCTTTCTTT. Its translation is CASSQQGSTEAFF.

CDR3 in amino acids: CASSLQAVLDEQFF. The CDR3 DNA reads as TGTGCCAGTAGTCTACAGGCGGTCTTGGATGAGCAGTTCTTC. The J gene is TRBJ2-1, the V gene TRBV19; perhaps TRBD1 as D (5 bases). V was clipped by 5 bases and J by 8 bases, with 16 bases between them. CDR3 size: 14 residues. The V gene's germline CDR1 is LNHDA and CDR2 SQIVND (reference sequence). The full variable domain, with the rest looked up from reference TRBV19 and TRBJ2-1, is DGGITQSPKYLFRKEGQNVTLSCEQNLNHDAMYWYRQDPGQGLRLIYYSQIVNDFQKGDIAEGYSVSREKKESFPLTVTSAQKNPTAFYLCASSLQAVLDEQFFGPGTRLTVL.

V is TRBV7-9 and J is TRBJ2-6, with 11 bases aligning to TRBD1. Per the germline V gene, CDR1 is SEHNR and CDR2 is FQNEAQ (reference sequence). The ends lost 3 bases at V and 3 bases at J; junction bases unmatched: 7. CDR3 size: 18 residues. The CDR3 DNA is TGTGCCAGCAGCTTCCCCGGGACAGGGGGTGGTGGGGCCAACGTCCTGACTTTC. Translation: CASSFPGTGGGGANVLTF.

The chain is built from TRBV9 and TRBJ2-3; the match to TRBD2 covers 8 bases. J gave up 0 bases and V 0 bases, and 6 bases lay outside the gene matches. The germline gives CDR1 SGDLS, CDR2 YYNGEE. CDR3 size: 17 residues. The DNA for the CDR3 is TGTGCCAGCAGCGTAGGAGGGGCGGGAGGCAGCACAGATACGCAGTATTTT. It yields the protein CASSVGGAGGSTDTQYF.

The chain links TRBV6-5 to TRBJ2-3, with 8 bases lining up with TRBD1. The V gene's germline CDR1 is MNHEY and CDR2 SVGAGI. This CDR3 has 15 residues. V was clipped by 7 bases and J by 4 bases; unmatched bases: 10. In nucleotides, the CDR3 is TGTGCCAGCAACCCTCAGGGGGCTAGTGCAGATACGCAGTATTTT. Protein product: CASNPQGASADTQYF.

The chain is built from TRBV11-1 and TRBJ2-3; 7 nucleotides line up with TRBD1. After removal of 5 bases from V and 2 bases from J, the junction contained 4 bases not matched to a gene. This CDR3 has 14 residues. From germline, CDR1 is SGHAT and CDR2 FQDESV (reference sequence). The CDR3 here is CASSRDRHTDTQYF. CDR3 coding DNA: TGTGCCAGCAGCCGGGACAGACACACAGATACGCAGTATTTT.

J is TRBJ1-6 and V is TRBV30; TRBD1 aligns across 7 bases. This CDR3 is built from 14 residues. After removal of 5 bases from V and 5 bases from J, the junction contained 6 bases not matched to a gene. Per the germline V gene, CDR1 is GTSNPN and CDR2 is SVGIG (reference sequence). The CDR3 coding sequence is TGTGCCTGGCAGGGGGAGTCGGATAATTCACCCCTCCACTTT. Protein product: CAWQGESDNSPLHF. The whole variable domain, filled in from reference TRBV30 and TRBJ1-6, reads SQTIHQWPATLVQPVGSPLSLECTVEGTSNPNLYWYRQAAGRGLQLLFYSVGIGQISSEVPQNLSASRPQDRQFILSSKKLLLSDSGFYLCAWQGESDNSPLHFGNGTRLTVT.

The chain has TRBV14 and TRBJ1-6, with 7 positions matching TRBD1. V lost 1 base and J lost 7; bases outside the gene matches: 4. The CDR3 runs 15 residues. Germline V gene sequence: CDR1 SGHDN, CDR2 FVKESK. The CDR3 coding sequence is TGTGCCAGCAGCCAAGGGGGGACAGCCAATTCACCCCTCCACTTT. Translation: CASSQGGTANSPLHF.

Comment on this clone: The junction and the germline gene differ at one end; a read error may be behind it. The V call is TRBV6-5, the J call TRBJ2-3, with TRBD2 identical over 7 bases. This CDR3 is built from 15 residues. Germline values: CDR1 MNHEY, CDR2 SVGAGI. The CDR3 bases are TGTGCCAGCAGCTACTATACTAGCGGCACAGATACGCAGTATTTT. Protein product: CASSYYTSGTDTQYF.

The chain links TRBV9 to TRBJ2-1, with 7 bases fitting TRBD2. J lost 9 bases, V lost 0 bases, and 6 bases had no gene match. This CDR3 is 14 amino acids long. The germline CDR1 and CDR2 sequences are SGDLS and YYNGEE. The CDR3 DNA reads as TGTGCCAGCAGCGTAGGCGGGAGAAAGGGTGAGCAGTTCTTC. Encoded protein: CASSVGGRKGEQFF.

This rearrangement joins TRBV9 to TRBJ2-3; D might be TRBD1 (6 bases). The ends were cut back, 3 bases at V and 2 bases at J, with 16 bases in the middle. CDR3 length: 16 amino acids. Germline values: CDR1 SGDLS, CDR2 YYNGEE. The CDR3 DNA reads TGTGCCAGCAGCGCCCATACAGGGACCCCCACAGATACGCAGTATTTT. As protein: CASSAHTGTPTDTQYF. Based on the CDR3 plus reference TRBV9 and TRBJ2-3, the full variable domain is DSGVTQTPKHLITATGQRVTLRCSPRSGDLSVYWYQQSLDQGLQFLIQYYNGEERAKGNILERFSAQQFPDLHSELNLSSLELGDSALYFCASSAHTGTPTDTQYFGPGTRLTVL.

The chain uses TRBV12-5 and TRBJ2-1; TRBD1 might be the D (6 bases). The CDR3 length is 16 residues. The germline CDR1 and CDR2 sequences are LGHNT and FRNRAP. The germline V and J ends were trimmed by 1 base and 2 bases, with 12 bases remaining between them. The CDR3 loop reads CASGLGAAGAYNEQFF. DNA of the CDR3: TGTGCTAGTGGTTTGGGAGCGGCAGGGGCCTACAATGAGCAGTTCTTC. The complete variable domain, with remaining parts taken from reference TRBV12-5 and TRBJ2-1, reads DARVTQTPRHKVTEMGQEVTMRCQPILGHNTVFWYRQTMMQGLELLAYFRNRAPLDDSGMPKDRFSAEMPDATLATLKIQPSEPRDSAVYFCASGLGAAGAYNEQFFGPGTRLTVL.